The present TCR beta chain was sequenced within a study of cytomegalovirus exposure and HLA in healthy donors. The PCR employed 60 Vbeta primers together with 13 Jbeta primers. TCRdb's table, derived via immunoSEQ multiplex PCR, lists solely in-frame clones and lacks some. The sample has about 170,000 clones; 82% are singletons. The CDR3 sequence is 20 residues long. The V gene's germline CDR1 is SGHRS and CDR2 YFSETQ. Trimming at V came to 3 bases and at J to 1 base, leaving 18 bases not matched to a gene. Sequenced: PBMCs. The chain links TRBV5-1 to TRBJ2-1; 8 nucleotides match TRBD2. This TCR was sampled from a girl aged 2 to 9 in good health and CMV-seropositive. The CDR3 sequence is CASSSEPGLDYYRSYNEQFF. The CDR3 nucleotides are TGCGCCAGCAGCTCGGAACCGGGACTAGATTACTATAGATCCTACAATGAGCAGTTCTTC.